One and the same sample provided the 29 T cell receptor beta chains below, sequenced in a study of cytotoxic CD8 clonotypes in ibrutinib-treated CLL. The method was immunoSEQ multiplex PCR; TCRdb's version includes in-frame clones alone and lacks a portion of them. Found here are over 110,000 clones, under 95% of them singletons; the top ten hold approximately 10%. The sequenced sample was PBMCs, obtained after 12 months of ibrutinib treatment. The receptors derive from a human donor with chronic lymphocytic leukemia.

V gene TRBV5-1 combines with J gene TRBJ2-7; TRBD2 aligns across 13 bases. The CDR3 totals 14 residues. Losses at the gene ends were 4 bases for V and 5 bases for J; bases not matched to a gene: 3. The germline gives CDR1 SGHRS, CDR2 YFSETQ. The CDR3 here is CASSPGTSGNEQYF. CDR3 nucleotide sequence: TGCGCCAGCAGCCCCGGGACTAGCGGGAACGAGCAGTACTTC. Supplemented by reference TRBV5-1 and TRBJ2-7, the full variable domain reads KAGVTQTPRYLIKTRGQQVTLSCSPISGHRSVSWYQQTPGQGLQFLFEYFSETQRNKGNFPGRFSGRQFSNSRSEMNVSTLELGDSALYLCASSPGTSGNEQYFGPGTRLTVT.

The V call is TRBV6-1, the J call TRBJ1-1; D perhaps matches TRBD1 (6 bases). V lost 4 bases to trimming and J lost 7 bases, with 13 bases between them. The germline V gene has CDR1 MNHNS and CDR2 SASEGT. CDR3 length: 13 residues. The CDR3 region is CASSVQGRNEAFF. CDR3 DNA sequence: TGTGCCAGCAGTGTGCAGGGGCGCAATGAAGCTTTCTTT.

This chain links TRBV28 with TRBJ2-5; 7 bases agree with TRBD1. The germline CDR1 and CDR2 sequences are MDHEN and SYDVKM. This CDR3 has 14 residues. Trimming removed 5 bases from V and 4 bases from J; junction bases left unmatched: 7. CDR3 sequence reads: CASSPQGLLETQYF. DNA for the CDR3: TGTGCCAGCAGTCCACAGGGGTTGCTAGAGACCCAGTACTTC.

The chain uses TRBV4-2 and TRBJ2-1; a possible D gene is TRBD1 (5 bases). This CDR3 is built from 13 residues. Germline V gene lookup returns CDR1 LGHNA and CDR2 YNFKEQ. V lost 2 bases and J lost 8, with 10 bases in between. The CDR3 DNA sequence: TGTGCCAGCAGCCAATCCAGGGTTGATGAGCAGTTCTTC. This sequence encodes CASSQSRVDEQFF.

The J gene is TRBJ2-2, the V gene TRBV7-2; D remains ambiguous. Trimming removed 0 bases at V and 5 bases at J, with 4 bases between. This CDR3 is 13 amino acids long. Per germline, CDR1 SGHTA and CDR2 FQGNSA. In DNA form, the CDR3 reads TGTGCCAGCAGCTTAGCCCGGACCGGGGAGCTGTTTTTT. Protein: CASSLARTGELFF.

The chain has TRBV2 and TRBJ1-1; D unclear. Germline V gene data show CDR1 as SNHLY and CDR2 as FYNNEI. The length of the CDR3 is 12 residues. The V end was cut by 5 bases, the J end by 9 bases, with 13 bases between. CDR3 amino acids: CASSWEQKKAFF. The CDR3 bases are TGTGCCAGCAGTTGGGAACAAAAAAAAGCTTTCTTT. The full variable domain, rest sourced from reference TRBV2 and TRBJ1-1, is EPEVTQTPSHQVTQMGQEVILRCVPISNHLYFYWYRQILGQKVEFLVSFYNNEISEKSEIFDDQFSVERPDGSNFTLKIRSTKLEDSAMYFCASSWEQKKAFFGQGTRLTVV.

This CDR3 reads CASSPRNDASGEQYF. The DNA of the CDR3 is TGTGCCAGCAGTCCCCGGAATGACGCGAGCGGCGAGCAGTACTTC. V gene TRBV27 combines with J gene TRBJ2-7, with D possibly TRBD2 on 5 matching bases. CDR1 is MNHEY, CDR2 SMNVEV, per germline (reference sequence). CDR3 length: 15 residues. Trimming took off 5 bases at V and 6 bases at J, with 20 bases between the two ends.

The chain is built from TRBV7-9 and TRBJ2-5, with D uncertain. Trimming took 5 bases from V and 0 from J, leaving 13 bases between them. This CDR3 has 15 residues. CDR1 SEHNR and CDR2 FQNEAQ come from the germline V gene (reference sequence). CDR3 protein: CASSPILAYQETQYF. The CDR3 bases are TGTGCCAGCAGCCCTATACTGGCGTACCAAGAGACCCAGTACTTC.

The rearrangement joins TRBV29-1 to TRBJ2-7; no clear D gene. Germline CDR1 SQVTM, CDR2 ANQGSEA. Trimming removed 7 bases at V and 0 bases at J, with 16 bases between. This CDR3 region has 14 residues. The CDR3 reads CSARTEYFSYEQYF. As DNA, the CDR3 is TGCAGCGCTAGGACGGAATACTTCTCCTACGAGCAGTACTTC.

V gene TRBV6-1 combines with J gene TRBJ2-7, with D possibly being TRBD2 (7 bases). Germline loops: CDR1 MNHNS, CDR2 SASEGT. Trimming took off 8 bases at V and 0 bases at J, with 14 bases between the two ends. This CDR3 contains 14 residues. CDR3 nucleotide sequence: TGTGCCAGCCCAGGGGAGGGGAGCTCCTACGAGCAGTACTTC. The encoded protein is CASPGEGSSYEQYF.

J is TRBJ1-3 and V is TRBV28, with 8 bases identical to TRBD1. The CDR3 spans 14 residues. Per germline, CDR1 MDHEN and CDR2 SYDVKM. The junction had 4 bases not matched to a gene; V was cut back by 7 bases and J by 2 bases. This chain's CDR3 is CASTIQGAGNTIYF. DNA of the CDR3: TGTGCCAGCACCATACAGGGGGCTGGAAACACCATATATTTT.

This chain connects TRBV7-8 to TRBJ2-1; 7 nucleotides line up with TRBD2. V dropped 6 bases and J dropped 1; count of bases not matched to a gene: 6. The germline V gene has CDR1 SGHVS and CDR2 FQNEAQ. The CDR3 is made up of 15 amino acids. CDR3 loop: CASSRGDTSYNEQFF. For the CDR3, the DNA is TGTGCCAGCAGTCGGGGGGATACGTCCTACAATGAGCAGTTCTTC.

V is TRBV27 and J is TRBJ1-4; 12 nucleotides align to TRBD1. The CDR3 consists of 17 residues. V shed 3 bases, J shed 3 bases, and the junction held 5 bases outside the gene matches. The V gene's germline CDR1 is MNHEY and CDR2 SMNVEV (reference sequence). This CDR3 is CASSFGTGGWSNEKLFF. Here the CDR3 DNA reads TGTGCCAGCAGTTTTGGGACAGGGGGCTGGTCTAATGAAAAACTGTTTTTT.

The chain combines TRBV19 with TRBJ1-1; possible D gene TRBD1, 6 bases. The germline gives CDR1 LNHDA, CDR2 SQIVND (reference sequence). The CDR3 loop spans 15 amino acids. V gave up 6 bases and J gave up 5 bases, with 19 bases separating them. CDR3 sequence reads: CASRRKAGEGTEAFF. As DNA, the CDR3 is TGTGCCAGTAGGCGTAAGGCAGGGGAAGGGACTGAAGCTTTCTTT. The full variable domain, rest sourced from reference TRBV19 and TRBJ1-1, is DGGITQSPKYLFRKEGQNVTLSCEQNLNHDAMYWYRQDPGQGLRLIYYSQIVNDFQKGDIAEGYSVSREKKESFPLTVTSAQKNPTAFYLCASRRKAGEGTEAFFGQGTRLTVV.

The V gene is TRBV6-1, the J gene TRBJ2-1; D is unresolved. The germline V gene has CDR1 MNHNS and CDR2 SASEGT. Trimming pared 1 base from V and 2 bases from J, leaving 9 bases between. The length of the CDR3 is 15 residues. The CDR3 here is CASSEVVGTYNEQFF. In DNA, the CDR3 is TGTGCCAGCAGTGAAGTGGTCGGTACCTACAATGAGCAGTTCTTC.

The rearrangement uses TRBV7-2 and TRBJ1-1; 10 bases are a match to TRBD1. Trimming cost V 8 bases and J 5 bases; bases outside gene matches: 5. The CDR3 loop spans 13 amino acids. Germline V CDR1 and CDR2: SGHTA, FQGNSA. CDR3 region: CASGDRGWTEAFF. The DNA of the CDR3 is TGTGCCAGCGGGGACAGGGGTTGGACTGAAGCTTTCTTT.

This rearrangement joins TRBV6-6 to TRBJ2-7; no clear D. The CDR3 loop spans 13 amino acids. The germline V gene encodes CDR1 MNHNY and CDR2 SVGAGI (reference sequence). Trimming pared 0 bases from V and 6 bases from J, leaving 9 bases between. DNA of the CDR3: TGTGCCAGCAGTTACTCGGGTCTTGGCGAGCAGTACTTC. Encoded protein: CASSYSGLGEQYF.

The CDR3 DNA follows: TGTGCCAGCAGCTTAGGACGGGGACAACTCATGAACACTGAAGCTTTCTTT. It codes for CASSLGRGQLMNTEAFF. V gene TRBV11-2 combines with J gene TRBJ1-1; tentative D call: TRBD1 (6 bases). The CDR3 extends over 17 amino acids. Deletions cut 1 base from V and 0 bases from J, with 15 bases between. Germline-derived CDR1 and CDR2 are SGHAT and FQNNGV.

This clone appeared a single time. The chain employs TRBV18 and TRBJ2-1; D gene ambiguous. Germline CDR1 reads KGHSH; CDR2 reads LQKENI. There are 16 residues in the CDR3. Trimming pared 2 bases from V and 0 bases from J, leaving 11 bases between. DNA of the CDR3: TGTGCCAGCTCACCAAGCGTAGGAAGCTCCTACAATGAGCAGTTCTTC. This encodes CASSPSVGSSYNEQFF. The variable domain in full, completed from reference TRBV18 and TRBJ2-1, reads NAGVMQNPRHLVRRRGQEARLRCSPMKGHSHVYWYRQLPEEGLKFMVYLQKENIIDESGMPKERFSAEFPKEGPSILRIQQVVRGDSAAYFCASSPSVGSSYNEQFFGPGTRLTVL.

The rearrangement joins TRBV5-1 to TRBJ2-5; D possibly corresponds to TRBD2 (6 bases). The V gene lost 0 bases and the J gene lost 5 bases, with 14 bases spanning the gap. The CDR3 runs 15 residues. CDR1 SGHRS and CDR2 YFSETQ come from the germline V gene. DNA for the CDR3: TGCGCCAGCAGCTTGGCCGCGGCGGGACGTGAGACCCAGTACTTC. Translating it yields CASSLAAAGRETQYF. Combining the CDR3 with reference TRBV5-1 and TRBJ2-5 gives the whole variable domain KAGVTQTPRYLIKTRGQQVTLSCSPISGHRSVSWYQQTPGQGLQFLFEYFSETQRNKGNFPGRFSGRQFSNSRSEMNVSTLELGDSALYLCASSLAAAGRETQYFGPGTRLLVL.

The chain's CDR3 is CASSPPAGWDQPQHF. The CDR3 DNA follows: TGTGCCAGCAGTCCACCCGCCGGGTGGGATCAGCCCCAGCATTTT. This chain uses TRBV28 with TRBJ1-5, with unresolved D. There are 15 residues in the CDR3. Trimming stripped 5 bases from V and 5 bases from J, with 16 bases between. From germline, CDR1 is MDHEN and CDR2 SYDVKM.

In DNA form, the CDR3 reads TGTGCCAGCAGCCCTAGCGCAACTAGCACAGATACGCAGTATTTT. As protein: CASSPSATSTDTQYF. The chain joins TRBV7-3 to TRBJ2-3, with D perhaps TRBD2 (6 bases). CDR1 and CDR2 from the germline V gene are SGHTA and FQGTGA. This CDR3 contains 15 residues. The V end was cut by 5 bases, the J end by 0 bases, with 12 bases between. Based on the CDR3 plus reference TRBV7-3 and TRBJ2-3, the full variable domain is GAGVSQTPSNKVTEKGKYVELRCDPISGHTALYWYRQSLGQGPEFLIYFQGTGAADDSGLPNDRFFAVRPEGSVSTLKIQRTERGDSAVYLCASSPSATSTDTQYFGPGTRLTVL.

The V gene is TRBV7-6, the J gene TRBJ2-3; D is possibly TRBD1 (5 bases). Trimming took 1 base from V and 0 from J, leaving 8 bases between them. Germline CDR1 is SGHVS and CDR2 is FNYEAQ. The CDR3 spans 15 residues. The CDR3 coding sequence is TGTGCCAGCAGCTTAGAGGGGCAGAGCACAGATACGCAGTATTTT. Residues: CASSLEGQSTDTQYF.

V gene TRBV11-2 combines with J gene TRBJ2-2; D unresolved. Germline-derived CDR1 and CDR2 are SGHAT and FQNNGV. This CDR3 has 14 amino acids. Trimming removed 0 bases from V and 5 bases from J, with 7 bases in between. The CDR3: CASSLDRATGELFF. The CDR3 region has the DNA TGTGCCAGCAGCTTAGATCGGGCGACCGGGGAGCTGTTTTTT.

The chain combines TRBV7-2 with TRBJ2-4; TRBD1 matches at 9 bases. The CDR3 is 12 amino acids. CDR1 and CDR2 from the germline V gene are SGHTA and FQGNSA. With V trimmed by 4 bases and J by 11 bases, 3 bases remained unmatched. CDR3 DNA sequence: TGTGCCAGCAGCTCACAGGGGGCGGTTCAGTACTTC. Translation: CASSSQGAVQYF.

This chain uses TRBV7-2 with TRBJ2-1, with D possibly being TRBD2 (6 bases). CDR3 length equals 16 residues. Germline CDR1 and CDR2: SGHTA and FQGNSA. Trimming shortened V by 4 bases and J by 1 base, and 14 bases separated the two germline ends. The CDR3 DNA reads as TGTGCCAGCAGCTCCTCGGGAGTATGGTCCTACAATGAGCAGTTCTTC. Its protein product is CASSSSGVWSYNEQFF.

This rearrangement joins TRBV2 to TRBJ2-7; D is uncertain. The CDR3 totals 14 residues. Trimming pared 1 base from V and 1 base from J, leaving 8 bases between. From germline, CDR1 is SNHLY and CDR2 FYNNEI. As DNA, the CDR3 is TGTGCCAGCAGTGAAGGTACGGCGTCCTACGAGCAGTACTTC. It codes for CASSEGTASYEQYF.

The table lists this clone with a count of one. V usage is TRBV7-9 and J usage is TRBJ2-1; D is possibly TRBD2 (6 bases). Germline V gene data show CDR1 as SEHNR and CDR2 as FQNEAQ (reference sequence). V lost 5 bases and J lost 0, with 17 bases in between. The CDR3 is 17 amino acids. The CDR3 region is CASSIGGSGSSYNEQFF. In nucleotides, the CDR3 is TGTGCCAGCAGCATAGGAGGGAGCGGAAGCTCCTACAATGAGCAGTTCTTC. The variable domain in full, with the rest retrieved from reference TRBV7-9 and TRBJ2-1, is DTGVSQNPRHKITKRGQNVTFRCDPISEHNRLYWYRQTLGQGPEFLTYFQNEAQLEKSRLLSDRFSAERPKGSFSTLEIQRTEQGDSAMYLCASSIGGSGSSYNEQFFGPGTRLTVL.

The chain is built from TRBV27 and TRBJ2-7, with TRBD2 matching over 8 bases. CDR1 is MNHEY and CDR2 is SMNVEV in the germline V gene (reference sequence). The CDR3 contains 14 residues. The trim removed 3 bases at V and 1 base at J, leaving 2 bases unmatched. CDR3 in amino acids: CASSFRGGSYEQYF. For the CDR3, the DNA is TGTGCCAGCAGTTTCCGGGGGGGGTCCTACGAGCAGTACTTC.